Sequencing of this T cell receptor beta chain was carried out in a study of beta chain features in type 1 diabetes. Investigators reverse transcribed all isolated RNA, so they sequenced expressed TCRB transcripts. The method was immunoSEQ multiplex PCR; TCRdb's version includes in-frame clones alone and lacks a portion of them. The table lists 150,000 to 190,000 clones, around 8.5% of them singletons. Germline CDR1 reads MNHNY; CDR2 reads SVGAGI (reference sequence). The CDR3 extends over 14 amino acids. V shed 2 bases and J 5 bases; nucleotides not matched to a gene: 1. This clone was seen a handful of times. As yet, its antigen is unknown. General study points: When Type 1 diabetes patients were examined, their TCRB CDR3s proved moderately but significantly shorter in all four CD4+ subsets.

Sampling consisted of one heparinised blood draw per donor, averaging approximately 120 mL. This TCR was recovered from a young man in good health. The sample taken for sequencing was central memory CD4+ T cells from blood. The chain links TRBV6-6 to TRBJ1-5; 9 bases are shared with TRBD1. The CDR3 protein is CASSYRTGDQPQHF. DNA of the CDR3: TGTGCCAGCAGTTACCGGACAGGGGATCAGCCCCAGCATTTT.